Included here is one TCR beta chain sequence, with context. The antigen is not known. This specimen comes from a study of graft-versus-host responses after intestinal transplantation. Study-wide background: Multivisceral, liver-intestinal, or isolated intestinal grafts were transplanted into recipients. Once they had received anti-thymocyte globulin induction, all recipients took tacrolimus and steroids for about three years.

Study observations and caveats: Some patients had graft-donor T cell macrochimerism. In their allografts, the ratios of graft-versus-host to host-versus-graft T cell clones were high. There was an association between peak levels of circulating GvH clones and early post-transplant HvG declines.

Germline V gene lookup returns CDR1 SGHAT and CDR2 FQNNGV. This CDR3 is 16 amino acids long. V lost 0 bases to trimming and J lost 2 bases, with 12 bases between them. Clones were read by immunoSEQ multiplex PCR, and TCRdb kept only the in-frame ones, dropping some. This table has more than 95,000 clones, roughly nine tenths appearing once. The receptor's source is a human donor who received an intestinal transplant. The sample was unstimulated CD4+ T cells sorted from spleen or lymph node cells, taken before intestinal transplant. The V call is TRBV11-2, the J call TRBJ2-3; D is ambiguous. CDR3 in DNA: TGTGCCAGCAGCTTAGACCGATCCCGACACACAGATACGCAGTATTTT. Translation: CASSLDRSRHTDTQYF.